Below, one T cell receptor beta chain is given with its context. Per the study methods: Amplification with reference gene primers provided the estimates of nucleated cell counts. Profiling relied on immunoSEQ multiplex PCR, and the TCRdb table lists in-frame clones only, not all of them. V, J and clone size were drawn from that table, and D and trimming were deduced from the DNA. Seen here are 390,000 or so clones, approximately 87% observed once, and the top ten hold approximately 9.3%. The data originate from a study of blood T cell repertoires in COVID-19. V was pared by 4 bases and J by 9 bases, with 6 bases of the junction left unmatched. The CDR3 has 15 residues. CDR1 and CDR2 from the germline V gene are MNHEY and SVGAGI.

This chain links TRBV6-5 with TRBJ1-6; TRBD1 matches at 10 bases. The receptor was derived from a woman between 50 and 59 years old who had recovered from COVID-19. The sequenced material came from PBMCs or T cells enriched from blood (not recorded which). CDR3 region: CASSFSRDRGSPLHF. CDR3 bases: TGTGCCAGCAGTTTCTCCCGGGACAGGGGTTCACCCCTCCACTTT.